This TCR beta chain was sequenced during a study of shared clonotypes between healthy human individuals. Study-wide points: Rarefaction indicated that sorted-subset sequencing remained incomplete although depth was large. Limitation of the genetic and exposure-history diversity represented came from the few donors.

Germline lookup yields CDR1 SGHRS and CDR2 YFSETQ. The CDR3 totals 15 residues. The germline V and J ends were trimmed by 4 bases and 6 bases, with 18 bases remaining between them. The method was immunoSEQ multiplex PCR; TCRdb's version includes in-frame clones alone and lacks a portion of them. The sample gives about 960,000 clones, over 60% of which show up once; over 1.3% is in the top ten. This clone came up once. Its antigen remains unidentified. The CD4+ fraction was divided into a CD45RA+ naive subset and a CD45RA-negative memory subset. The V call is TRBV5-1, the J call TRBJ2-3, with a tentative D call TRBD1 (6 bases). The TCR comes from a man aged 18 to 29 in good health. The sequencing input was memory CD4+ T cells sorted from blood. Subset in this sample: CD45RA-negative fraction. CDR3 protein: CASSQGAGARDTQYF. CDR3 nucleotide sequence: TGCGCCAGCAGCCAAGGGGCAGGGGCAAGGGATACGCAGTATTTT.